In this sample, the clone carrying this TCR beta chain turned up a few times. The antigen is undetermined. This entry belongs to a study of T cells in Graves' hyperthyroidism and ophthalmopathy. The length of the CDR3 is 16 residues. Trimming took 5 bases from V and 2 from J, leaving 19 bases between them. In germline, CDR1 is SGHAT, CDR2 FQNNGV. Researchers amplified the TCR beta CDR3 regions from RNA transcripts. HTBI primers were the set used in a first-round RT-PCR of the TCR CDR3. TCRdb redid the calling of the multiplex PCR reads with MiXCR, one entry per CDR3 protein. Of around 250,000 distinct CDR3 sequences in the sample, roughly 15% were seen once. Study findings and constraints: Ophthalmopathy was predicted by the model a median of approximately 6.6 months ahead of onset.

Diagnosis of hyperthyroidism was new in patients aged 18 to 65, and its duration was under 2 months. Orbital computed tomography and thyroid ultrasound, together with serum TRAb and thyroxine and clinical symptoms, were used for diagnoses. The authors obtained PBMCs from more than 9.5 ml of fresh peripheral blood. Source material: blood. The TCR was taken from a middle-aged woman with Graves' hyperthyroidism that later progressed to Graves' ophthalmopathy. This chain links TRBV11-2 with TRBJ2-7; the D gene could be TRBD1 or TRBD2 (5 bases each). The CDR3 DNA follows: TGTGCCAGCAGCCCTCTAGATCGCCGGGGACCCTACGAGCAGTACTTC. It is translated as CASSPLDRRGPYEQYF.